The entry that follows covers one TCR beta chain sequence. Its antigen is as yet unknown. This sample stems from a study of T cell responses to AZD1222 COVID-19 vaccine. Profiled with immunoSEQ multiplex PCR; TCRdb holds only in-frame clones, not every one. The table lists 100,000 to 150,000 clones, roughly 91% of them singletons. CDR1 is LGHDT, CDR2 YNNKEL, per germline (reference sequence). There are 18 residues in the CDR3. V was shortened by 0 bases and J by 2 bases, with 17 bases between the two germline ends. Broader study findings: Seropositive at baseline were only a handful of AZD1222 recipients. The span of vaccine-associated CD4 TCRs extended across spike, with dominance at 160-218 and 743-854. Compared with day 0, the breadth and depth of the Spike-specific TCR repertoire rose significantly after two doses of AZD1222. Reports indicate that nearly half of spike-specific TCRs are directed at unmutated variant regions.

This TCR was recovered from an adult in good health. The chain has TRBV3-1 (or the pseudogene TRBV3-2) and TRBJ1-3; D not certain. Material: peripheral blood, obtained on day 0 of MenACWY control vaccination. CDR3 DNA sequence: TGTGCCAGCAGCCAAGATCTTGCTCGTCTATCTACTGGAAACACCATATATTTT. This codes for CASSQDLARLSTGNTIYF.